Sequencing of this TCR beta chain was carried out in a study of shared clonotypes between healthy human individuals. On this clone itself: This CDR3 is also generated by other DNA sequences in the sample.

CDR1 and CDR2 (germline): MDHEN, SYDVKM. V lost 4 bases and J lost 4; bases outside the gene matches: 6. There are 16 residues in the CDR3. The assay was immunoSEQ multiplex PCR, and TCRdb's table has in-frame clones only and misses some. Of 2 million to 3 million clones listed, 80% to 95% were seen once; the top ten hold 0.35% to 0.45%. Sequencing was carried out using naive CD4+ T cells from PBMCs. Subset specified: CD45RA+ positively selected. The chain uses TRBV28 and TRBJ2-1, with 11 nucleotides matching TRBD2. The clonotype originates from a man between 18 and 29 years old in good health. Some clones in this sample may be carry-over from other donors' samples. In DNA form, the CDR3 reads TGTGCCAGCAGTTCTCTAGCGGGAGGAATATACAATGAGCAGTTCTTC. It codes for CASSSLAGGIYNEQFF.